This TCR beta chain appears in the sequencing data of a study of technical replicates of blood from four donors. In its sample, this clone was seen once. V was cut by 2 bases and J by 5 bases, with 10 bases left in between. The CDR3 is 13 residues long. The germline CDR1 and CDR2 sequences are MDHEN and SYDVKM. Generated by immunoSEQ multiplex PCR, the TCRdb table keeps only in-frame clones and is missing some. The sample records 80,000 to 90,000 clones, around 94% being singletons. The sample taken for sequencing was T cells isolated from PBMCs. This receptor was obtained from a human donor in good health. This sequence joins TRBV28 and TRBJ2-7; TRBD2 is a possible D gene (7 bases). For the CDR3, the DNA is TGTGCCAGCAGTTTAGCGGGGGCCCACGAGCAGTACTTC. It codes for CASSLAGAHEQYF. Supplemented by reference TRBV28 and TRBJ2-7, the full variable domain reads DVKVTQSSRYLVKRTGEKVFLECVQDMDHENMFWYRQDPGLGLRLIYFSYDVKMKEKGDIPEGYSVSREKKERFSLILESASTNQTSMYLCASSLAGAHEQYFGPGTRLTVT.